This TCR beta chain derives from a study of identical twins. Healthy Caucasians, and only they, were the donors. TCRdb reanalysed the 5' RACE reads using MiXCR and keeps one entry per CDR3 protein. Of 1.5 million to 2 million distinct CDR3 sequences listed, around 29% are singletons. Concerning this clonotype: Its antigen remains unidentified.

The study's findings and limits: The presence of invariant MAIT and iNKT cells could partly confound analyses of zero-insertion sequences. The abundant beta clonotypes from cord blood had fewer insertions, and memory repertoires had none of this. Models predicted too little out-of-frame TCR alpha sharing in monozygotic twins.

The source is a newborn girl in good health. The sample consisted of cord blood.

Here the CDR3 DNA reads TGCGCCAGCAGCTTGCCCGGGGGCGATCGGGCTTTCTTT. Amino acid sequence: CASSLPGGDRAFF. The chain is built from TRBV5-1 and TRBJ1-1; TRBD1 is a possible D gene (6 bases). V gave up 1 base and J gave up 11 bases, with 15 bases separating them. The CDR3 contains 13 residues. CDR1 SGHRS and CDR2 YFSETQ come from the germline V gene.